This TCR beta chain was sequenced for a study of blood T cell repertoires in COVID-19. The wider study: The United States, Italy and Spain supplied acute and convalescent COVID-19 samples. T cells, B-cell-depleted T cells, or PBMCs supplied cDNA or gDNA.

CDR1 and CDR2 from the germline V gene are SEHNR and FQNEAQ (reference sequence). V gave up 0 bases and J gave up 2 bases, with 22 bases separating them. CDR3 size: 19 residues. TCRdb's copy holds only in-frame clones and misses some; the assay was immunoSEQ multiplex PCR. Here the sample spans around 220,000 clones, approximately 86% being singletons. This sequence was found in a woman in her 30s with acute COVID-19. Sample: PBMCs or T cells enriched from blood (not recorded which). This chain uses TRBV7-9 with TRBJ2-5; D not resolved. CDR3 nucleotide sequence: TGTGCCAGCAGCTTAGCGCTTACAGTGTTTTCATCCCAACAAGAGACCCAGTACTTC. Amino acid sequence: CASSLALTVFSSQQETQYF.